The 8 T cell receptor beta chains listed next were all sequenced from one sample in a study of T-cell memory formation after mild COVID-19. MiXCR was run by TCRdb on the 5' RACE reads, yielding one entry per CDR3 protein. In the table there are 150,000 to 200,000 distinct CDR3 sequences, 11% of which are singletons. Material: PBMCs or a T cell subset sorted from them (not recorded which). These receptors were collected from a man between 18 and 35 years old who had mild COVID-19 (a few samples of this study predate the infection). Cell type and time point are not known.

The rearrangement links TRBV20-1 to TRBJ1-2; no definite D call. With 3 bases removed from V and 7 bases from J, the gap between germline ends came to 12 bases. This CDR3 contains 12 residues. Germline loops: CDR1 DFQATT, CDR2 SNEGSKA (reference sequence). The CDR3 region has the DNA TGCAGTGCTAGCGGGCATTTGTTTGGCTACACCTTC. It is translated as CSASGHLFGYTF.

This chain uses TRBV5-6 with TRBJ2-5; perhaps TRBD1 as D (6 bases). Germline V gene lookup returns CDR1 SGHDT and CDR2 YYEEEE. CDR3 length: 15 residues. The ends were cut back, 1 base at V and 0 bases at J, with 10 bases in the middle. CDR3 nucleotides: TGTGCCAGCAGCTTGCAGGGGCGATACCAAGAGACCCAGTACTTC. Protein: CASSLQGRYQETQYF.

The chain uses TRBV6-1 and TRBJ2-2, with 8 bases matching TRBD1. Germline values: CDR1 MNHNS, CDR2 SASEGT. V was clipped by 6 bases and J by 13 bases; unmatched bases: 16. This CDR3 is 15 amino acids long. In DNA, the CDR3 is TGTGCCAGCAGCGTGACAGGGGACTTCATCCGGGCGCTGTTTTTT. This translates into CASSVTGDFIRALFF.

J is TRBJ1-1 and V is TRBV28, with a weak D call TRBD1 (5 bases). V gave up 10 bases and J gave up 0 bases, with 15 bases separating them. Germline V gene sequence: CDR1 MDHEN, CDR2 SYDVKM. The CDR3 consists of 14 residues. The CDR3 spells CATSTGRLNTEAFF. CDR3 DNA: TGTGCCACATCCACGGGACGGTTGAACACTGAAGCTTTCTTT.

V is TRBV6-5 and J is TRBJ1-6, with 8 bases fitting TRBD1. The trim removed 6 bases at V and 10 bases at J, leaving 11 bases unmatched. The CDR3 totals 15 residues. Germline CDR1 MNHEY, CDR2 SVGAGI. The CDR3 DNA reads TGTGCCAGCAGCCGGAGGACAGGGTCGAACTCACCCCTCCACTTT. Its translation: CASSRRTGSNSPLHF.

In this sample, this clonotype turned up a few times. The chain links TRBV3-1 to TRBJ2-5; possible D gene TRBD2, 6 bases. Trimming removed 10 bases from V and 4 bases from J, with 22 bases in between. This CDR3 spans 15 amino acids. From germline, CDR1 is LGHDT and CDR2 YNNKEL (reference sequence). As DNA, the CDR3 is TGTGCCACCCAGCCAAGGGACTCCGGTAGAGAGACCCAGTACTTC. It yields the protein CATQPRDSGRETQYF.

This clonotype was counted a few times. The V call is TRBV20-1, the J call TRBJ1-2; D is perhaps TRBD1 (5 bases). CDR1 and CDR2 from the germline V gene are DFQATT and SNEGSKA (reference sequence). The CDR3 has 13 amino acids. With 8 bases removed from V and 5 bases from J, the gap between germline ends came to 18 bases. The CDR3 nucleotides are TGCAGTTCTTCCTGGGGACCGAGATATGGCTACACCTTC. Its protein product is CSSSWGPRYGYTF.

The CDR3 region is CASSTRDRGFGYTF. The CDR3, as DNA: TGTGCCAGCAGCACCCGGGACAGGGGTTTTGGCTACACCTTC. The chain joins TRBV7-2 to TRBJ1-2, with 10 nucleotides matching TRBD1. Trimming at V came to 5 bases and at J to 7 bases, leaving 7 bases not matched to a gene. Germline V gene lookup returns CDR1 SGHTA and CDR2 FQGNSA. The CDR3 has 14 residues.